A selection of T cell receptor beta chains follows, all from one sample in a study of graft-versus-host responses after intestinal transplantation. Here immunoSEQ multiplex PCR was the method, and the copy in TCRdb shows in-frame clones only, minus some. This sample has around 54,000 clones, with 75% to 95% found just once. This specimen consisted of PBMCs, obtained 650 to 680 days after intestinal transplant. The receptors stem from a human patient who received an intestinal transplant, so some T cells may come from the graft donor. Each CDR3 is given with its conserved first and last residue. The D gene is left open where the match is weak. Rows may omit the clone size; those that give it use once, few, many or a size class.

V,size,D,J,DNA,CDR3
TRBV7-9,.,.,TRBJ2-2,TGTGCCAGCAGCCCCCGGACAGACACCGGGGAGCTGTTTTTT,CASSPRTDTGELFF
TRBV7-2,.,.,TRBJ2-7,TGTGCCAGCAGCTTAGCGACGTCCTCCTACGAGCAGTACTTC,CASSLATSSYEQYF
TRBV5-1,.,.,TRBJ2-5,TGCGCCAGCAGCTTGGGTAGGATCCAAGAGACCCAGTACTTC,CASSLGRIQETQYF
TRBV4-1,.,TRBD1,TRBJ1-1,TGCGCCAGCAGCCAAACAGACAGGGGTATGGGTGAAGCTTTCTTT,CASSQTDRGMGEAFF
TRBV10-2,.,.,TRBJ1-3,TGCGCCAGCAGCCGGGACATAAACACCATATATTTT,CASSRDINTIYF
TRBV2,.,.,TRBJ2-7,TGTGCCAGCAGTGGGGAACTCCTTAGCTCCTACGAGCAGTACTTC,CASSGELLSSYEQYF
TRBV11-3,.,.,TRBJ1-6,TGTGCCAGCAGCTTAGACCCCCTATATAATTCACCCCTCCACTTT,CASSLDPLYNSPLHF
TRBV9,.,.,TRBJ2-3,TGTGCCAGCAGCGTTAGCGGCACCACAGATACGCAGTATTTT,CASSVSGTTDTQYF
TRBV19,.,.,TRBJ1-6,TGTGCCTTTATAGCCACAAGGGCTAAGGAGTCGGGACCCCTCCACTTT,CAFIATRAKESGPLHF
TRBV5-5,.,.,TRBJ1-4,TGTGCCAGCAGCTTTTTAGGTTCCACAACTAATGAAAAACTGTTTTTT,CASSFLGSTTNEKLFF
TRBV5-5,.,.,TRBJ2-7,TGTGCCAGCAGCTTTCGGTCGGGTATAGCCTACGAGCAGTACTTC,CASSFRSGIAYEQYF
TRBV6-6,once,TRBD1,TRBJ1-5,TGTGCCAGCAGACTTACAGGGGGCGATCAGCCCCAGCATTTT,CASRLTGGDQPQHF
TRBV19,.,.,TRBJ2-1,TGTGCCAGTGCAACAGGGCTGTTAAATGAGCAGTTCTTC,CASATGLLNEQFF
TRBV5-5,.,.,TRBJ2-5,TGTGCCAGCAGCTTGCCCGGTACAGAGACCCAGTACTTC,CASSLPGTETQYF
TRBV5-1,.,TRBD2,TRBJ2-7,TGCGCCAGCAGCTTTAGCGGGGGGAGATCCTACGAGCAGTACTTC,CASSFSGGRSYEQYF
TRBV11-2,.,TRBD2,TRBJ2-7,TGTGCCAGCAGCTTAACTAGCGGGGGGACTACATTCTCCTACGAGCAGTACTTC,CASSLTSGGTTFSYEQYF
TRBV30,.,TRBD1,TRBJ1-1,TGTGCCTGGAGTGTGGGACAGGTGGCTTTCTTT,CAWSVGQVAFF
TRBV14,.,.,TRBJ1-6,TGTGCCAGCAGCCGAGGGGCTAATTCACCCCTCCACTTT,CASSRGANSPLHF
TRBV27,.,.,TRBJ1-4,TGTGCCAGCAGTTTAAGGGGCAGGGAGTCCGAAAAACTGTTTTTT,CASSLRGRESEKLFF
TRBV30,.,TRBD1,TRBJ2-7,TGTGCCTGGACCCGGGACAGGGGTTACGAGCAGTACTTC,CAWTRDRGYEQYF
TRBV7-2,.,.,TRBJ2-7,TGTGCCAGCAGCACCCAGAATACAGGGTTCCCCTACGAGCAGTACTTC,CASSTQNTGFPYEQYF
TRBV7-7,.,.,TRBJ2-2,TGTGCCAGCAGCTTGGGGCCAGGCAACACCGGGGAGCTGTTTTTT,CASSLGPGNTGELFF
TRBV5-1,once,TRBD1,TRBJ2-7,TGCGCCAGCAGCTTACTCCCGGGACAGGGCTACGAGCAGTACTTC,CASSLLPGQGYEQYF
TRBV7-9,.,.,TRBJ2-7,TGTGCCAGCAGCTTAGCGGTCGACACGAGGTATTCCTACGAGCAGTACTTC,CASSLAVDTRYSYEQYF
TRBV2,.,TRBD1,TRBJ2-7,TGTGCCTGCATTCCGGATCACAGGGGGTCCTACGAGCAGTACTTC,CACIPDHRGSYEQYF
TRBV9,.,.,TRBJ1-6,TGTGCCAGCAGCGTAGATGGTAATTCACCCCTCCACTTT,CASSVDGNSPLHF
TRBV5-5,.,TRBD1,TRBJ1-5,TGTGCCAGCAGCCTTCGCCGGGACAGGGAAGGCAATCAGCCCCAGCATTTT,CASSLRRDREGNQPQHF
TRBV4-1,.,.,TRBJ1-2,TGCGCCAGCGCGCCAAATACGGGGTATGAGGACTACACCTTC,CASAPNTGYEDYTF
TRBV7-9,.,.,TRBJ1-2,TGTGCCAGCAGCTTAGAGAGGCGATTCGGCTACACCTTC,CASSLERRFGYTF
TRBV7-9,.,TRBD1,TRBJ1-2,TGTGCCAGCTCCAGACAGGGGCCCTATGGCTACACCTTC,CASSRQGPYGYTF
TRBV27,.,TRBD1,TRBJ2-1,TGTGCCAGCAGTTTACGCGCAGGGGGATGGAATGAGCAGTTCTTC,CASSLRAGGWNEQFF